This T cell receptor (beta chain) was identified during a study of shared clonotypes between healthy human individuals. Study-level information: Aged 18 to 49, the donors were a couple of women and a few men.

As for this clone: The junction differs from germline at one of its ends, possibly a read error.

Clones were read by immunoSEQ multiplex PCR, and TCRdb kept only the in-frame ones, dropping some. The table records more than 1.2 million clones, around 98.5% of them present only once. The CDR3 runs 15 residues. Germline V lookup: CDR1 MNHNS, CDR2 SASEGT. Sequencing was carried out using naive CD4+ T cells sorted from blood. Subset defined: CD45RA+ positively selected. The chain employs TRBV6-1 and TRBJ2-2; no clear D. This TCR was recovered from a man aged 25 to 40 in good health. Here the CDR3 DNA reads TGTGCCAGCAGAGAAGCACCGACGAACACCGGGGAGCTGTTTTTT. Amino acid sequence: CASREAPTNTGELFF.